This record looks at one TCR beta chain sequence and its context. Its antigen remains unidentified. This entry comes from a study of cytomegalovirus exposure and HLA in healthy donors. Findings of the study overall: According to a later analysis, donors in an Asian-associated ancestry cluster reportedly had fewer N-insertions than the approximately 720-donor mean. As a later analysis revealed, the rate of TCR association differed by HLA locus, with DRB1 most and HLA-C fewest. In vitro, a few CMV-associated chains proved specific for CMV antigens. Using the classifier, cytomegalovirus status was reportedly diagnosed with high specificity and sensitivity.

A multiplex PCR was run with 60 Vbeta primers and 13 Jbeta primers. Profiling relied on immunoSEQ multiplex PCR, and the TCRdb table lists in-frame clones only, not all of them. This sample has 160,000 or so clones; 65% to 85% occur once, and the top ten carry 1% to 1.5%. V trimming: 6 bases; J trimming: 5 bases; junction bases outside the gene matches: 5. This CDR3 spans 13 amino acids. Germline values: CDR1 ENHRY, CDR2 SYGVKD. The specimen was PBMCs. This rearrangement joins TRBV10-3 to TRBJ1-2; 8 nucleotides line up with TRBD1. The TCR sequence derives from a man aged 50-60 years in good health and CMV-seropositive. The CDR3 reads CAISEDRGYGYTF. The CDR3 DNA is TGTGCCATCAGCGAAGACAGGGGATATGGCTACACCTTC.